What follows are 10 T cell receptor beta chains derived from one specimen sequenced in a study of blood T cells in healthy people across ages. Together with a sample-barcoded 5' primer, a J-beta primer mix was included in a second PCR lasting about 7 to 11 cycles. Using its own MiXCR run on the 5' RACE reads, TCRdb lists one record per CDR3 protein. The table records about 1 million distinct CDR3 sequences, over 35% of them present only once. Sequencing was carried out using blood. The receptors shown here come from a woman aged 55-69 years in good health.

The CDR3 region is CAISEFSGSTDTQYF. CDR3 bases: TGTGCCATCAGTGAGTTTAGCGGCAGCACAGATACGCAGTATTTT. V usage is TRBV10-3 and J usage is TRBJ2-3, with D perhaps matching TRBD2 (6 bases). The V end was cut by 1 base, the J end by 0 bases, with 8 bases between. Germline V gene data show CDR1 as ENHRY and CDR2 as SYGVKD. The CDR3 is 15 residues long.

This clonotype turned up a few times. The V gene is TRBV9, the J gene TRBJ2-5; D perhaps matches TRBD2 (5 bases). The CDR3 is 14 residues long. CDR1 and CDR2 from the germline V gene are SGDLS and YYNGEE. Trimming removed 2 bases at V and 5 bases at J, with 13 bases between. The CDR3 bases are TGTGCCAGCAGCGTCGGCGGAGGAGTGGAGACCCAGTACTTC. Translating it yields CASSVGGGVETQYF.

This chain links TRBV6-2 or TRBV6-3 with TRBJ2-3; 12 nucleotides align to TRBD1. Trimming at V came to 6 bases and at J to 4 bases, leaving 8 bases not matched to a gene. The CDR3 contains 16 residues. CDR1 is MNHEY, CDR2 SVGEGT, per germline. CDR3 protein: CASSSRDRGLADTQYF. CDR3 coding DNA: TGTGCCAGCAGCTCCCGGGACAGGGGGCTTGCAGATACGCAGTATTTT.

The V call is TRBV6-2 or TRBV6-3, the J call TRBJ2-7; the D gene is possibly TRBD2 (6 bases). The V end was cut by 4 bases, the J end by 3 bases, with 16 bases between. The CDR3 has 15 residues. Germline-derived CDR1 and CDR2 are MNHEY and SVGEGT. The CDR3 sequence is CASSSPGLPIYEQYF. CDR3 sequence (DNA): TGTGCCAGCAGTTCCCCGGGACTGCCCATCTACGAGCAGTACTTC.

The chain is built from TRBV24-1 and TRBJ2-7; 7 bases align to TRBD1. V was clipped by 2 bases and J by 0 bases; unmatched bases: 6. Germline-derived CDR1 and CDR2 are KGHDR and SFDVKD. CDR3 length equals 16 residues. The CDR3 spells CATSDWRTGLSYEQYF. The DNA of the CDR3 is TGTGCCACCAGTGATTGGAGGACAGGCCTCTCCTACGAGCAGTACTTC.

As for this clonotype: At one of its ends the junction is not consistent with the germline gene, which may arise from a read error. The chain couples TRBV27 to TRBJ2-7; either TRBD1 or TRBD2 may fit D (6 bases each). Germline loops: CDR1 MNHEY, CDR2 SMNVEV (reference sequence). The CDR3 is 14 amino acids. The DNA for the CDR3 is TGTGCCAGCAGTTTGTGGGGGGCTACCTACGGGCAGTACTTC. Translating it yields CASSLWGATYGQYF.

The sample holds a few counts of this clonotype. The chain carries TRBV20-1 and TRBJ2-3; D gene uncertain. V was clipped by 6 bases and J by 4 bases, with 8 bases between them. The CDR3 is 11 residues long. The germline V gene has CDR1 DFQATT and CDR2 SNEGSKA (reference sequence). CDR3 sequence: CSASWSDTQYF. In DNA form, the CDR3 reads TGCAGTGCGAGTTGGTCAGATACGCAGTATTTT.

To note about this clonotype: One end of the junction varies from germline; a read error may be responsible. The chain carries TRBV11-2 and TRBJ2-3; D not resolved. This CDR3 contains 13 residues. CDR1 and CDR2 from the germline V gene are SGHAT and FQNNGV. CDR3 region: CASSLPVTETQYF. The CDR3 DNA reads as TGTGCCAGCAGCTTACCAGTCACAGAGACGCAGTATTTT.

The J gene is TRBJ2-3, the V gene TRBV27, with 7 positions matching TRBD2. The CDR3 spans 14 residues. J was trimmed by 4 bases and V by 6 bases; bases with no gene match: 7. Germline V gene sequence: CDR1 MNHEY, CDR2 SMNVEV (reference sequence). The CDR3 DNA is TGTGCCAGCAGCCATATGGGGGGGGCAGATACGCAGTATTTT. This encodes CASSHMGGADTQYF.

The gene calls are TRBV25-1 and TRBJ2-1; D is unclear. CDR1 MGHDK and CDR2 SYGVNS come from the germline V gene. The CDR3 loop spans 13 amino acids. Deletions cut 6 bases from V and 5 bases from J, with 11 bases between. CDR3 DNA: TGTGCCAGCAGACATAAGGTGAACAATGAGCAGTTCTTC. It codes for CASRHKVNNEQFF. The variable domain in full, with the rest retrieved from reference TRBV25-1 and TRBJ2-1, is EADIYQTPRYLVIGTGKKITLECSQTMGHDKMYWYQQDPGMELHLIHYSYGVNSTEKGDLSSESTVSRIRTEHFPLTLESARPSHTSQYLCASRHKVNNEQFFGPGTRLTVL.